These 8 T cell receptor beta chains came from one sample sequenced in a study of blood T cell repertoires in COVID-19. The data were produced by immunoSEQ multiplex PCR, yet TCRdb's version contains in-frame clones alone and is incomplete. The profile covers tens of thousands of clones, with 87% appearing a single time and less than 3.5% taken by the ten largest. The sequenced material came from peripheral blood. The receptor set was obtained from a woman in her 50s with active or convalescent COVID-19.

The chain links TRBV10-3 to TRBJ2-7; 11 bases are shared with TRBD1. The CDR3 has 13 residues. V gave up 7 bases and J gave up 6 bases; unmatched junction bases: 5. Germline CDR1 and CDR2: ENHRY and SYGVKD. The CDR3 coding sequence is TGTGCCATCACGGACAGGGGGCGCGGCGAGCAGTACTTC. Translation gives CAITDRGRGEQYF.

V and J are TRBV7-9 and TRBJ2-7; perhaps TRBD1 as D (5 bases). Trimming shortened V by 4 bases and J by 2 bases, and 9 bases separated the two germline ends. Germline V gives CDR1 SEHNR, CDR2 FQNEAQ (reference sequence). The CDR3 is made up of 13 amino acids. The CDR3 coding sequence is TGTGCCAGCAGCTCTTCAGGGACCTACGAGCAGTACTTC. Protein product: CASSSSGTYEQYF.

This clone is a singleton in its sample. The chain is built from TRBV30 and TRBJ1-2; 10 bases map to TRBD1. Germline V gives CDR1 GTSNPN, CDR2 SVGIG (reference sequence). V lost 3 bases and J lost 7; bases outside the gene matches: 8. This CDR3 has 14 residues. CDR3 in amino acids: CAWSRQGANRGYTF. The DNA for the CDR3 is TGTGCCTGGAGCCGACAGGGGGCGAATCGTGGCTACACCTTC. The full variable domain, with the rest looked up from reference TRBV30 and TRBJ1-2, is SQTIHQWPATLVQPVGSPLSLECTVEGTSNPNLYWYRQAAGRGLQLLFYSVGIGQISSEVPQNLSASRPQDRQFILSSKKLLLSDSGFYLCAWSRQGANRGYTFGSGTRLTVV.

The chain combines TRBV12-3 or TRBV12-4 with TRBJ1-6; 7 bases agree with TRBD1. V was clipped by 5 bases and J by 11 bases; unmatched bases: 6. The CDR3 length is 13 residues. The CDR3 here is CASSIGQAAPLHF. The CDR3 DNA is TGTGCCAGCAGTATCGGACAGGCCGCACCCCTCCACTTT.

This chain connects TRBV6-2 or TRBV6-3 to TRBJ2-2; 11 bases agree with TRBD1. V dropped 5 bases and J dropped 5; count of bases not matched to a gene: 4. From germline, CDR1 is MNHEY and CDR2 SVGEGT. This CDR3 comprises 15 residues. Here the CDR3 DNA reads TGTGCCAGCAGTACTCGGGACAGGGGGACCGGGGAGCTGTTTTTT. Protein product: CASSTRDRGTGELFF.

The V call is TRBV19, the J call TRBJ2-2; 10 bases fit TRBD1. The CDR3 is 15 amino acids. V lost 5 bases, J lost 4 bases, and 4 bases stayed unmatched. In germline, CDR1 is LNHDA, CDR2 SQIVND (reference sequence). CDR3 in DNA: TGTGCCAGTAGTGGCCGGGACAGGGGCACCGGGGAGCTGTTTTTT. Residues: CASSGRDRGTGELFF.

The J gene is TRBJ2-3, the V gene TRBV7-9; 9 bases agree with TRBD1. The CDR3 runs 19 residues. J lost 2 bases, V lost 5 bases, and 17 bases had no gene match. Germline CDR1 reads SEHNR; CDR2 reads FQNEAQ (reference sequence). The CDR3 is CASSAPGQGSAFYTDTQYF. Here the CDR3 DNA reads TGTGCCAGCAGCGCCCCGGGACAGGGAAGTGCGTTTTACACAGATACGCAGTATTTT.

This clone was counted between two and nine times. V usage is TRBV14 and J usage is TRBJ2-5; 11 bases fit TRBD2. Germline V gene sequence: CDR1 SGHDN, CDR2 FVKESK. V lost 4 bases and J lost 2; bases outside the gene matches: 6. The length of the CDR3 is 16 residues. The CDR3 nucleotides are TGTGCCAGCAGCCCTACTAGCGGGGGAGCACAAGAGACCCAGTACTTC. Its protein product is CASSPTSGGAQETQYF.